Sequencing of this TCR beta chain was carried out in a study of identical twins. Findings and caveats of the study: Abundant beta clonotypes from cord blood bore fewer insertions; memory repertoires lacked this pattern.

TCRdb reprocessed the 5' RACE reads via MiXCR and lists one record per CDR3 protein. The table lists 500,000 to 600,000 distinct CDR3 sequences, about 20% of them singletons. CDR1 is SNHLY, CDR2 FYNNEI, per germline. This CDR3 is built from 13 residues. The V gene lost 5 bases and the J gene lost 6 bases, with 13 bases spanning the gap. This clonotype was counted between two and nine times. Its antigen is not known. These records were also assigned to another study, of T cells expressing NK-cell markers. That publication notes: Of CD8+ T cells, about 1.0-8% belonged to dominant NKG2C+ clonotypes in roughly 6 donors.

Specimen: CD4+ T cells sorted from blood. The receptor was derived from a woman aged 18-29 years in good health. The V gene is TRBV2, the J gene TRBJ1-2; D perhaps matches TRBD1 (5 bases). CDR3 protein: CASSSTGGDGYTF. CDR3 nucleotide sequence: TGTGCCAGCAGTTCGACGGGAGGGGATGGCTACACCTTC.